These 13 T cell receptor beta chains were all obtained from the same sample, sequenced in a study of response to subunit inactivated influenza vaccine. TCRdb fed the RT-PCR reads into MiXCR, producing one record per CDR3 protein. This sample has about 570,000 distinct CDR3 sequences, with approximately 10% found just once. This sample was also put to use in a study of T cells expressing NK-cell markers. As reported in that work: UMI-tagged 5'RACE template switching yielded the TCR beta cDNA.

The sequences come from PBMCs from blood, collected on the day of vaccination. The receptors originated from a man aged 50-59 years who received an inactivated influenza vaccine.

There are a few counts of this clonotype. The chain recombines TRBV28 with TRBJ2-3; TRBD2 aligns across 9 bases. V shed 3 bases, J shed 4 bases, and the junction held 5 bases outside the gene matches. Germline V gene lookup returns CDR1 MDHEN and CDR2 SYDVKM. The length of the CDR3 is 15 residues. For the CDR3, the DNA is TGTGCCAGCAGTTTTCTTAGCGGGAGCGCAGATACGCAGTATTTT. Translation gives CASSFLSGSADTQYF. Full variable domain (rest looked up from reference TRBV28 and TRBJ2-3): DVKVTQSSRYLVKRTGEKVFLECVQDMDHENMFWYRQDPGLGLRLIYFSYDVKMKEKGDIPEGYSVSREKKERFSLILESASTNQTSMYLCASSFLSGSADTQYFGPGTRLTVL.

CDR3 DNA: TGTGCCAGCAGCCCCCCGGGACTAGCGGGAGTCACCGGGGAGCTGTTTTTT. Its protein product is CASSPPGLAGVTGELFF. The chain couples TRBV12-3 or TRBV12-4 to TRBJ2-2; 14 bases align to TRBD2. V lost 6 bases and J lost 4; bases outside the gene matches: 7. The CDR3 contains 17 residues.

The J gene is TRBJ2-1, the V gene TRBV7-8, with D perhaps given as TRBD1 or TRBD2 (5 bases each). This CDR3 region has 12 residues. The germline V gene has CDR1 SGHVS and CDR2 FQNEAQ. Trimming pared 2 bases from V and 10 bases from J, leaving 9 bases between. Written as DNA, the CDR3 is TGTGCCAGCAGCTTACGTTGGGACGAGCAGTTCTTC. Protein: CASSLRWDEQFF.

The CDR3 DNA sequence: TGTGCCAGCCAAAAGGCGGGACTAAGCTACGATACGCAGTATTTT. Protein product: CASQKAGLSYDTQYF. The chain couples TRBV3-1 to TRBJ2-3; 7 bases align to TRBD2. CDR1 is LGHDT and CDR2 is YNNKEL in the germline V gene (reference sequence). This CDR3 has 15 amino acids. Trimming cost V 8 bases and J 6 bases; bases outside gene matches: 14.

The V and J genes are TRBV7-2 and TRBJ2-5; D unclear. The ends were cut back, 4 bases at V and 5 bases at J, with 14 bases in the middle. The CDR3 is 14 amino acids. CDR1 is SGHTA and CDR2 is FQGNSA in the germline V gene. The CDR3 loop is CASSSAPPRETQYF. In DNA form, the CDR3 reads TGTGCCAGCAGCTCGGCCCCTCCCCGGGAGACCCAGTACTTC.

The V and J genes are TRBV6-2 or TRBV6-3 and TRBJ2-1, with a weak D call TRBD2 (6 bases). CDR1 is MNHEY, CDR2 SVGEGT, per germline. The CDR3 contains 14 residues. Between the trimmed V and J ends, which lost 8 bases and 9 bases, there was a span of 20 bases. In DNA, the CDR3 is TGTGCCAGCTCCTCCGCGGGAAGGGCAGGTGAGCAGTTCTTC. Translating it yields CASSSAGRAGEQFF.

This clonotype has more than one count but fewer than ten. The rearrangement links TRBV28 to TRBJ2-7; D gene ambiguous. The CDR3 runs 13 residues. V shed 5 bases and J shed 7 bases, with 15 bases lying between them. Germline V gene data show CDR1 as MDHEN and CDR2 as SYDVKM. CDR3 bases: TGTGCCAGCAGTAGAAATTGGGTTGAGGAGCAGTACTTC. It codes for CASSRNWVEEQYF.

The chain joins TRBV6-6 to TRBJ1-1; the D is unclear. The CDR3 is 11 residues long. Germline V gene data show CDR1 as MNHNY and CDR2 as SVGAGI (reference sequence). Trimming stripped 8 bases from V and 4 bases from J, with 8 bases between. In DNA, the CDR3 is TGTGCCAGCTATAGCCTCACTGAAGCTTTCTTT. Amino acids: CASYSLTEAFF.

This clonotype was found a few times. V and J are TRBV7-9 and TRBJ2-7; D gene ambiguous. The germline V gene encodes CDR1 SEHNR and CDR2 FQNEAQ (reference sequence). This CDR3 region has 11 residues. Trimming left V 8 bases short and J 3 bases short, with 8 bases between. CDR3 residues: CASEESYEQYF. The CDR3, as DNA: TGTGCCAGCGAAGAGAGCTACGAGCAGTACTTC. Together with reference TRBV7-9 and TRBJ2-7, the CDR3 gives the full variable domain: DTGVSQNPRHKITKRGQNVTFRCDPISEHNRLYWYRQTLGQGPEFLTYFQNEAQLEKSRLLSDRFSAERPKGSFSTLEIQRTEQGDSAMYLCASEESYEQYFGPGTRLTVT.

This chain uses TRBV6-2 or TRBV6-3 with TRBJ2-7; 7 nucleotides match TRBD2. CDR1 is MNHEY and CDR2 is SVGEGT in the germline V gene. Trimming removed 0 bases from V and 2 bases from J; junction bases left unmatched: 13. This CDR3 comprises 18 residues. The CDR3 coding sequence is TGTGCCAGCAGTTACTCGACCCTTGAACTAGCGCTAACCTACGAGCAGTACTTC. The encoded protein is CASSYSTLELALTYEQYF.

The chain couples TRBV6-2 or TRBV6-3 to TRBJ2-4; D is perhaps TRBD2 (5 bases). Trimming took off 6 bases at V and 9 bases at J, with 18 bases between the two ends. This CDR3 comprises 14 residues. CDR1 and CDR2 (germline): MNHEY, SVGEGT. The CDR3, as DNA: TGTGCCAGCAGGCCCCGGGATAATGAGGTCATTCAGTACTTC. Translated, it gives CASRPRDNEVIQYF.

The genes are TRBV15 and TRBJ2-1; 7 nucleotides match TRBD1. Germline V gene sequence: CDR1 LNHNV, CDR2 YYDKDF (reference sequence). CDR3 length: 16 residues. Trimming cost V 2 bases and J 4 bases; bases outside gene matches: 8. CDR3 protein: CATSRLRDSGYNEQFF. The CDR3 DNA is TGTGCCACCAGCAGACTCCGGGACAGCGGATACAATGAGCAGTTCTTC.

Note on this clonotype: A much bigger clone sits one base away, suggesting this may be a read error. The CDR3 carries no conserved terminal phenylalanine or tryptophan, so it likely arises from a read error. Because the CDR3's place on the DNA is in doubt, the DNA is left out and the CDR3 is given as listed by TCRdb. The chain joins TRBV21-1 to TRBJ2-7; TRBD1, the table's D call, was not compared with the DNA. TRBV21-1 is termed a pseudogene. The CDR3 is made up of 15 amino acids, end residues included. CDR3 loop: CASSKFRGDSYEQYI.